This TCR beta chain is from a study of blood T cell repertoires in COVID-19. Overall study context: Acute and convalescent COVID-19 specimens originated in the United States, Italy and Spain.

This CDR3 region has 15 residues. The germline V gene encodes CDR1 SGHVS and CDR2 FQNEAQ. Trimming removed 5 bases at V and 3 bases at J, with 11 bases between. In the original workflow: Using reference gene primer amplification, nucleated cell counts were estimated. Repertoires were generated with immunoSEQ multiplex PCR, while TCRdb's copy carries only in-frame clones and drops some. The V and J calls and the clone size are those of that table, but D and trimming were determined from the DNA. The repertoire includes roughly 120,000 clones, about 90% of them detected once, and around 2.1% sits in the top ten.

Sequencing was carried out using peripheral blood. The V gene is TRBV7-8, the J gene TRBJ2-6; tentatively, D is TRBD1 (5 bases). The TCR was taken from a man aged 50 or older with COVID-19, enrolled during active disease. The CDR3 region has the DNA TGTGCCAGCAGCCCCAGGGTTGGTGGGGCCAACGTCCTGACTTTC. This sequence encodes CASSPRVGGANVLTF.